This entry is about one TCR beta chain. Its antigen is still unknown. CDR3 regions were amplified by Arm-PCR using iRepertoire HTBI primers to build TCR beta libraries. TCRdb redid the calling of the multiplex PCR reads with MiXCR, one entry per CDR3 protein. The table lists approximately 440,000 distinct CDR3 sequences, about a quarter of them singletons, with about a quarter in the top ten. Time point in this sample: persistent/refractory GD, antithyroid drugs over 5 years with positive TRAb. RNA isolated from PBMCs was used to make the TCR library. About 8.8 milliliters of peripheral blood went into EDTA tubes. This specimen belongs to a study of regulatory T cells in long-lasting Graves disease. Whole-study context: More than 5 years of antithyroid drugs with positive TSH receptor antibodies defined persistent Graves' disease. Whole-study findings and limits: Compared with new cases, persistent Graves' patients showed reduced TCR diversity. The study found persistent patients shared more public clonotypes (approximately 2,700) than new patients (approximately 970).

The CDR3 length is 15 residues. V was cut by 3 bases and J by 4 bases, with 15 bases left in between. Per germline, CDR1 LNHDA and CDR2 SQIVND (reference sequence). The sequenced sample was peripheral blood mononuclear cells (PBMCs), obtained when the disease was refractory, from a patient treated with antithyroid drugs. This TCR was recovered from a female donor with Graves disease. The chain carries TRBV19 and TRBJ1-2; D uncertain. DNA for the CDR3: TGTGCCAGTAGTATCCCGCCGGGTTCCCGCTATGGCTACACCTTC. Translated, it gives CASSIPPGSRYGYTF.